This is a list of T cell receptor beta chains from one sample in a study of siplizumab effects on memory and regulatory T cells. The assay was immunoSEQ multiplex PCR, and TCRdb's table has in-frame clones only and misses some. The sample holds around 61,000 clones, around 97% seen once. The sample was naive CD8+ T cells sorted from blood. These receptors came from a human donor in good health. The CDR3 runs from the conserved cysteine through the conserved F or W. A D gene is named only where the DNA matches it firmly. Only some rows state a clone size, as once, few, many or a class for expanded clones.

cdr3_length: 14
clone_size: .
v_call: TRBV6-6
d_call: .
j_call: TRBJ2-7
cdr3_nt: TGTGCCAGCAGTTACGAAGAGCCCTTCTACGAGCAGTACTTC
cdr3_aa: CASSYEEPFYEQYF

cdr3_length: 13
clone_size: .
v_call: TRBV2
d_call: .
j_call: TRBJ2-7
cdr3_nt: TGTGCCAGCAGTGAGCCTGGGACCTACGAGCAGTACTTC
cdr3_aa: CASSEPGTYEQYF

cdr3_length: 15
clone_size: .
v_call: TRBV2
d_call: .
j_call: TRBJ2-1
cdr3_nt: TGTGCCAGCAGTGACCCTGCTAGCGACTACAATGAGCAGTTCTTC
cdr3_aa: CASSDPASDYNEQFF

cdr3_length: 15
clone_size: once
v_call: TRBV7-3
d_call: TRBD2
j_call: TRBJ2-1
cdr3_nt: TGTGCCAGCAGCTTCGGGGGGAGCTCCTACAATGAGCAGTTCTTC
cdr3_aa: CASSFGGSSYNEQFF

cdr3_length: 14
clone_size: .
v_call: TRBV5-1
d_call: .
j_call: TRBJ2-3
cdr3_nt: TGCGCCAGCAGCTACGAGGGAGTCACAGATACGCAGTATTTT
cdr3_aa: CASSYEGVTDTQYF

cdr3_length: 12
clone_size: .
v_call: TRBV27
d_call: .
j_call: TRBJ2-5
cdr3_nt: TGTGCCAGCAGTGACCCTTACGGGACCCAGTACTTC
cdr3_aa: CASSDPYGTQYF

cdr3_length: 14
clone_size: .
v_call: TRBV9
d_call: .
j_call: TRBJ1-1
cdr3_nt: TGTGCCAGCAGCGTAGTAGGCTCGAACACTGAAGCTTTCTTT
cdr3_aa: CASSVVGSNTEAFF

cdr3_length: 15
clone_size: .
v_call: TRBV6-5
d_call: .
j_call: TRBJ2-1
cdr3_nt: TGTGCCAGCAGTTACTGGGGGGGCGGCCACAATGAGCAGTTCTTC
cdr3_aa: CASSYWGGGHNEQFF

cdr3_length: 14
clone_size: .
v_call: TRBV9
d_call: TRBD2
j_call: TRBJ2-1
cdr3_nt: TGTGCCAGCAGCGTAGGCGGGAGGCCCTGGGAGCAGTTCTTC
cdr3_aa: CASSVGGRPWEQFF

cdr3_length: 13
clone_size: .
v_call: TRBV28
d_call: TRBD2
j_call: TRBJ2-7
cdr3_nt: TGTGCCAGCAGTGAAAGCGGGGCGAACGAGCAGTACTTC
cdr3_aa: CASSESGANEQYF

cdr3_length: 18
clone_size: .
v_call: TRBV27
d_call: .
j_call: TRBJ2-2
cdr3_nt: TGTGCCAGCAGTTTAGATCCTTGGAGCCGAGGTGGTACCGGGGAGCTGTTTTTT
cdr3_aa: CASSLDPWSRGGTGELFF

cdr3_length: 18
clone_size: once
v_call: TRBV7-6
d_call: .
j_call: TRBJ2-5
cdr3_nt: TGTGCCAGCAGCTCCCCCCGGGGTGAACCATTAACACAAGAGACCCAGTACTTC
cdr3_aa: CASSSPRGEPLTQETQYF

cdr3_length: 15
clone_size: .
v_call: TRBV4-1
d_call: TRBD1
j_call: TRBJ2-7
cdr3_nt: TGCGCCAGCAGCCAAGAACCAGGGGGTTCCTACGAGCAGTACTTC
cdr3_aa: CASSQEPGGSYEQYF

cdr3_length: 13
clone_size: .
v_call: TRBV7-7
d_call: .
j_call: TRBJ2-3
cdr3_nt: TGTGCTAGCAGCTCTCTTAGTCCCGATACGCAGTATTTT
cdr3_aa: CASSSLSPDTQYF

cdr3_length: 16
clone_size: .
v_call: TRBV9
d_call: TRBD2
j_call: TRBJ2-3
cdr3_nt: TGTGCCAGCAGCGATACTAGCGGGATGGGGGCAGATACGCAGTATTTT
cdr3_aa: CASSDTSGMGADTQYF

cdr3_length: 12
clone_size: .
v_call: TRBV28
d_call: .
j_call: TRBJ1-3
cdr3_nt: TGTGCCAGCGGGGTAGCCGGAAACACCATATATTTT
cdr3_aa: CASGVAGNTIYF

cdr3_length: 13
clone_size: .
v_call: TRBV19
d_call: TRBD2
j_call: TRBJ2-1
cdr3_nt: TGTGCCAGTAGTATGGGACTAGCTCTTGAGCAGTTCTTC
cdr3_aa: CASSMGLALEQFF

cdr3_length: 18
clone_size: .
v_call: TRBV19
d_call: TRBD1
j_call: TRBJ1-5
cdr3_nt: TGTGCCAGTAGTTGGTATGGACAGGCGGACTTAGGCAATCAGCCCCAGCATTTT
cdr3_aa: CASSWYGQADLGNQPQHF

cdr3_length: 12
clone_size: .
v_call: TRBV29-1
d_call: .
j_call: TRBJ2-1
cdr3_nt: TGCAGCGCCGTGGGAGAGTCGGCTGAGCAGTTCTTC
cdr3_aa: CSAVGESAEQFF

cdr3_length: 12
clone_size: .
v_call: TRBV29-1
d_call: TRBD1
j_call: TRBJ1-1
cdr3_nt: TGCAGCGTTGAAGGGACAGGGATTGAAGCTTTCTTT
cdr3_aa: CSVEGTGIEAFF

cdr3_length: 11
clone_size: .
v_call: TRBV6-5
d_call: .
j_call: TRBJ2-7
cdr3_nt: TGTGCCAGCAGTTACGGGCGCGAGCAGTACTTC
cdr3_aa: CASSYGREQYF

cdr3_length: 15
clone_size: .
v_call: TRBV6-6
d_call: .
j_call: TRBJ2-7
cdr3_nt: TGTGCCAGCAGATTCCGGGACAAGGCGTCCTACGAGCAGTACTTC
cdr3_aa: CASRFRDKASYEQYF

cdr3_length: 15
clone_size: .
v_call: TRBV19
d_call: TRBD1
j_call: TRBJ1-1
cdr3_nt: TGTGCCAGTAGTCCCCAGGCAGGGGGGACCACTGAAGCTTTCTTT
cdr3_aa: CASSPQAGGTTEAFF

cdr3_length: 15
clone_size: .
v_call: TRBV5-1
d_call: .
j_call: TRBJ2-1
cdr3_nt: TGCGCCAGCAGCTTGGGGGGCGGGTTTTACAATGAGCAGTTCTTC
cdr3_aa: CASSLGGGFYNEQFF

cdr3_length: 16
clone_size: .
v_call: TRBV27
d_call: .
j_call: TRBJ2-7
cdr3_nt: TGTGCCAGCAGTTTATCCCGCAGGTTAAGCTCCTACGAGCAGTACTTC
cdr3_aa: CASSLSRRLSSYEQYF

cdr3_length: 18
clone_size: .
v_call: TRBV11-3
d_call: .
j_call: TRBJ2-1
cdr3_nt: TGTGCCAGCAGCTTAGCTCCAGTAAGTTCGGGCTCCTACAATGAGCAGTTCTTC
cdr3_aa: CASSLAPVSSGSYNEQFF

cdr3_length: 12
clone_size: .
v_call: TRBV28
d_call: .
j_call: TRBJ1-1
cdr3_nt: TGTGCCAACCGACGGAGGGACACTGAAGCTTTCTTT
cdr3_aa: CANRRRDTEAFF

cdr3_length: 14
clone_size: .
v_call: TRBV18
d_call: TRBD1
j_call: TRBJ1-2
cdr3_nt: TGTGCCAGCTCGCAGGGACAGCTAAACTATGGCTACACCTTC
cdr3_aa: CASSQGQLNYGYTF